This is a list of T cell receptor beta chains from one sample in a study of T cell changes during pregnancy in multiple sclerosis. The data were produced by immunoSEQ multiplex PCR, yet TCRdb's version contains in-frame clones alone and is incomplete. The table includes tens of thousands of clones, about nine tenths detected once. The sample was CD4+ T cells from peripheral blood mononuclear cells, taken after pregnancy. The receptors shown here come from a female donor in good health, enrolled as a control in a pregnancy study. Both conserved end residues are part of each CDR3. Each record gives: J gene, D gene, V gene, clone size, CDR3 DNA, CDR3 protein. A D gene is named only where the DNA matches it firmly. Size is stated for part of the rows, as once, few or many counts, or as a class when the clone is expanded.

j_call: TRBJ2-6; d_call: TRBD2; v_call: TRBV4-1; clone_size: -; cdr3_nt: TGCGCCAGCAGCCAAGGGGGGAGGGGTAGGTCTGGGGCCAACGTCCTGACTTTC; cdr3_aa: CASSQGGRGRSGANVLTF
j_call: TRBJ2-4; d_call: -; v_call: TRBV2; clone_size: -; cdr3_nt: TGTGCCAGTTCGGGGTTCCAAGCCAAAAACATTCAGTACTTC; cdr3_aa: CASSGFQAKNIQYF
j_call: TRBJ2-3; d_call: TRBD2; v_call: TRBV14; clone_size: -; cdr3_nt: TGTGCCAGCAGCCAGGACCCGGGACTAGCGCTAGATACGCAGTATTTT; cdr3_aa: CASSQDPGLALDTQYF
j_call: TRBJ1-5; d_call: TRBD1; v_call: TRBV5-4; clone_size: -; cdr3_nt: TGTGCCAGCAGTTTGCGTCGGGACAGTCTAGATAGCAATCAGCCCCAGCATTTT; cdr3_aa: CASSLRRDSLDSNQPQHF
j_call: TRBJ1-2; d_call: -; v_call: TRBV7-3; clone_size: -; cdr3_nt: TGTGCCAGCAGCTTAACAGGAGAACCTAACTATGGCTACACCTTC; cdr3_aa: CASSLTGEPNYGYTF
j_call: TRBJ2-5; d_call: -; v_call: TRBV30; clone_size: -; cdr3_nt: TGTGCCTGGAGTTTACTAAAGGAGACCCAGTACTTC; cdr3_aa: CAWSLLKETQYF
j_call: TRBJ2-1; d_call: -; v_call: TRBV4-1; clone_size: -; cdr3_nt: TGCGCCGGCAGCCAAGTTCAACGAGCCTACAATGAGCAGTTCTTC; cdr3_aa: CAGSQVQRAYNEQFF
j_call: TRBJ1-2; d_call: TRBD1; v_call: TRBV19; clone_size: -; cdr3_nt: TGTGCCAGTAGTACCGACAGGGTTGGCTACACCTTC; cdr3_aa: CASSTDRVGYTF
j_call: TRBJ2-7; d_call: -; v_call: TRBV5-4; clone_size: -; cdr3_nt: TGTGCCAGCAGCTTGGTTCGGGGCTACGAGCAGTACTTC; cdr3_aa: CASSLVRGYEQYF
j_call: TRBJ1-3; d_call: -; v_call: TRBV6-5; clone_size: -; cdr3_nt: TGTGCCAGCAGTTTAGGAAACACCATATATTTT; cdr3_aa: CASSLGNTIYF
j_call: TRBJ2-7; d_call: TRBD2; v_call: TRBV7-2; clone_size: -; cdr3_nt: TGTGCCAGCAGCTTAAGTCTAGCGGGGGGGCCTGAGCAGTACTTC; cdr3_aa: CASSLSLAGGPEQYF
j_call: TRBJ1-2; d_call: -; v_call: TRBV5-1; clone_size: few; cdr3_nt: TGCGCCAGCAGCTTGGCCGCGACTCCCCCCGATGGCTACACCTTC; cdr3_aa: CASSLAATPPDGYTF
j_call: TRBJ1-2; d_call: TRBD1; v_call: TRBV7-3; clone_size: -; cdr3_nt: TGTGCCAGCAGGCCTCCGGGACAGGGATTTGGCTACACCTTC; cdr3_aa: CASRPPGQGFGYTF
j_call: TRBJ2-3; d_call: -; v_call: TRBV4-2; clone_size: -; cdr3_nt: TGTGCCAGCAGCCCTAAGGGGGGGCCCAGCACAGATACGCAGTATTTT; cdr3_aa: CASSPKGGPSTDTQYF
j_call: TRBJ1-2; d_call: -; v_call: TRBV5-4; clone_size: once; cdr3_nt: TGTGCCAGCAGCTTGCAGACAGGTCATCCGTCGGGCTACACCTTC; cdr3_aa: CASSLQTGHPSGYTF
j_call: TRBJ1-2; d_call: -; v_call: TRBV2; clone_size: -; cdr3_nt: TGTGCCAGCAGTGTGTCTCCCGCGTCTAGTGGCTACACCTTC; cdr3_aa: CASSVSPASSGYTF
j_call: TRBJ1-1; d_call: -; v_call: TRBV5-1; clone_size: -; cdr3_nt: TGCGCCAGCAGCCCCACGGACAGTAAGCGGACTGAAGCTTTCTTT; cdr3_aa: CASSPTDSKRTEAFF
j_call: TRBJ2-1; d_call: TRBD1; v_call: TRBV7-2; clone_size: -; cdr3_nt: TGTGCCAGCAGCTCCGACAGGGGGTCCTACAATGAGCAGTTCTTC; cdr3_aa: CASSSDRGSYNEQFF
j_call: TRBJ2-3; d_call: TRBD2; v_call: TRBV4-2; clone_size: -; cdr3_nt: TGTGCCAGCAAAACTAGCGGGCCCACCCCCACAGATACGCAGTATTTT; cdr3_aa: CASKTSGPTPTDTQYF
j_call: TRBJ2-7; d_call: TRBD2; v_call: TRBV27; clone_size: -; cdr3_nt: TGTGCCAGCGGTCTAGCGGGGGTTGGCTCCTACGAGCAGTACTTC; cdr3_aa: CASGLAGVGSYEQYF
j_call: TRBJ2-5; d_call: -; v_call: TRBV28; clone_size: once; cdr3_nt: TGTGCCAGCGAGGGAAAGGCCTACAGGGTATTAATCAAGACCCAGTACTTC; cdr3_aa: CASEGKAYRVLIKTQYF
j_call: TRBJ2-2; d_call: -; v_call: TRBV2; clone_size: -; cdr3_nt: TGTGCCAGCAGTCGAGAAAACACCGGGGAGCTGTTTTTT; cdr3_aa: CASSRENTGELFF
j_call: TRBJ2-7; d_call: TRBD2; v_call: TRBV2; clone_size: -; cdr3_nt: TGTGCCAGCAGAACTAGCGGGGGATCGGGAGAGCAGTACTTC; cdr3_aa: CASRTSGGSGEQYF
j_call: TRBJ2-7; d_call: -; v_call: TRBV21-1; clone_size: -; cdr3_nt: TGTGCCAGCTTTCAGGGGGGCTACGAGCAGTACTTC; cdr3_aa: CASFQGGYEQYF
j_call: TRBJ1-3; d_call: -; v_call: TRBV5-4; clone_size: -; cdr3_nt: TGTGCCAGCAGCTCGACTGCGTCTGGAAACACCATATATTTT; cdr3_aa: CASSSTASGNTIYF
j_call: TRBJ1-2; d_call: -; v_call: TRBV7-2; clone_size: -; cdr3_nt: TGTGCCAGCAGCGCCGCCCCGGGACAAGCTAACTATGGCTACACCTTC; cdr3_aa: CASSAAPGQANYGYTF